The entry that follows covers one T cell receptor (beta chain) sequence. The antigen is not known. This entry comes from a study of metastatic and nonmetastatic thyroid tumors. As for the study in general: For malignant and benign thyroid patients, tumor or nodule tissue and blood were the sources whose repertoires were compared.

No patient had received any treatment before thyroid surgery. Authors' methods: Building a distant-metastasis classifier for papillary thyroid cancer drew on CDR3 differences across clinicopathological groups. Through MiXCR, TCRdb re-clonotyped the PCR reads. The authors' filters were not applied to this entry. Among about 38,000 clones listed, less than 60% were seen once. Study observations and caveats: In blood and tumor, TCR beta diversity was reportedly significantly higher in malignant thyroid tumors than in benign nodules.

This receptor was taken from a male donor with papillary thyroid cancer or a benign thyroid nodule (not recorded which). Some clones in this sample may be carry-over from other donors' samples. The sequenced sample consisted of tumor tissue.

Written as DNA, the CDR3 is TGTGCCAGCAGCCCACGGCGGGGAAGGGGCTACACCTTC. Amino acids: CASSPRRGRGYTF. The gene calls are TRBV7-2 and TRBJ1-2, with D uncertain. The CDR3 extends over 13 amino acids. Trimming pared 5 bases from V and 8 bases from J, leaving 15 bases between. Germline assignment: CDR1 SGHTA and CDR2 FQGNSA.